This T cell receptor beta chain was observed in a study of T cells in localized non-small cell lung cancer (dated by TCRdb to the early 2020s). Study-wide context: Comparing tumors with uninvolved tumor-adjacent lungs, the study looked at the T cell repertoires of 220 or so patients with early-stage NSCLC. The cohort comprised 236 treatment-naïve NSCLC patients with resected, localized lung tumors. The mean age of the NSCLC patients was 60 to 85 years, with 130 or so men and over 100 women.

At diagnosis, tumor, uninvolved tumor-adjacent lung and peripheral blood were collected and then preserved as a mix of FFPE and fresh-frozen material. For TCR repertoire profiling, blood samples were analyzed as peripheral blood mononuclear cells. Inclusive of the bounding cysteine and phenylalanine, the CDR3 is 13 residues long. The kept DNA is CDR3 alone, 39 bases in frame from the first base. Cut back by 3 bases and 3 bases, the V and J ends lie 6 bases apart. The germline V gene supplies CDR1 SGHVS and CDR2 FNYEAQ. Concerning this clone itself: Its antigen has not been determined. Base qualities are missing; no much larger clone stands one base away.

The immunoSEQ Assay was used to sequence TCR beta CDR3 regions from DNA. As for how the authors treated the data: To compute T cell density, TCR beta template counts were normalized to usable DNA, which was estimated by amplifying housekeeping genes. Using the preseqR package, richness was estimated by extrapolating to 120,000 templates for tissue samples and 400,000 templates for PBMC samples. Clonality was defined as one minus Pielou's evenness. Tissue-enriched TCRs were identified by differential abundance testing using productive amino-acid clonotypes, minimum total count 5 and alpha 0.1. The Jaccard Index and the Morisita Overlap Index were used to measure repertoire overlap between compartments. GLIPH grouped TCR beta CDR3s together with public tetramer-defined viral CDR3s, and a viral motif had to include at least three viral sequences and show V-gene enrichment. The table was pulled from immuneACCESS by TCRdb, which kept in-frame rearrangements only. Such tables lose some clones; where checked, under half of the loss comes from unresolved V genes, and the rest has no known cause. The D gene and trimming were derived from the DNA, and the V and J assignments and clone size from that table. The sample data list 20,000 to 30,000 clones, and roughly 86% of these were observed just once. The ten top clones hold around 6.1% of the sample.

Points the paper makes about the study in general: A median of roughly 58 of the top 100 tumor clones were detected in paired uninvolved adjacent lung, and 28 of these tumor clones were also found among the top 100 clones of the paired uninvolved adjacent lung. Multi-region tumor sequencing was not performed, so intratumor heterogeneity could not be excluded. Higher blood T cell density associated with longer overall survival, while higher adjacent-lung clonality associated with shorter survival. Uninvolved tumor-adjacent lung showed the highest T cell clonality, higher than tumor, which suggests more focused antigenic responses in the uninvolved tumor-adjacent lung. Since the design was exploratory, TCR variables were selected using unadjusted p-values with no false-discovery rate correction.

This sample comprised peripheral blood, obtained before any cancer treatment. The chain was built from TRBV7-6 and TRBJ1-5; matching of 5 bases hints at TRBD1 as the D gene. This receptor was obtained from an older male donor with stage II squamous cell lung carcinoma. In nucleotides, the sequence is TGTGCCAGCAGCTTGGGGGTCAATCAGCCCCAGCATTTT. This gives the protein CASSLGVNQPQHF.